These T cell receptor beta chains were read from a single sample in a study of cytomegalovirus exposure and HLA in healthy donors. Repertoires were generated with immunoSEQ multiplex PCR, while TCRdb's copy carries only in-frame clones and drops some. The repertoire holds some 130,000 clones, with roughly 85% as singletons. The sequenced material came from PBMCs. The receptors stem from a man between 35 and 55 years old in good health and CMV-seropositive. CDR3s include the opening cysteine and the closing phenylalanine or tryptophan. D genes are given only for firm matches. A row's size may be missing; if present it is once, few, many or a size class.

J | V | D | size | DNA | CDR3
TRBJ2-7 | TRBV5-6 | TRBD2 | . | TGTGCCAGCAATCTACTAGCGGGAGGGCCCTACGAGCAGTACTTC | CASNLLAGGPYEQYF
TRBJ1-6 | TRBV11-2 | . | . | TGTGCCAGCACTCCCCTTCTGAGCTCCTATAATTCACCCCTCCACTTT | CASTPLLSSYNSPLHF
TRBJ1-2 | TRBV23-1 | . | . | TGCGCCAGCAGTCAATCTACAGTTGGCTACACCTTC | CASSQSTVGYTF
TRBJ2-7 | TRBV6-5 | TRBD2 | . | TGTGCCAGCACGACGACTAGCGGGAGTTCCAACGAGCAGTACTTC | CASTTTSGSSNEQYF
TRBJ1-5 | TRBV28 | TRBD1 | few | TGTGCCAGCAGACAACAGGGGAGCAATCAGCCCCAGCATTTT | CASRQQGSNQPQHF
TRBJ1-2 | TRBV5-8 | TRBD1 | once | TGTGCCAGCAGATACCGGACAGGACAGGGGGTGGATGGCTACACCTTC | CASRYRTGQGVDGYTF
TRBJ1-1 | TRBV2 | TRBD1 | few | TGTGCCAACGACAGGGGATCGGGATTTAACACTGAAGCTTTCTTT | CANDRGSGFNTEAFF
TRBJ2-7 | TRBV6-5 | TRBD2 | once | TGTGCCAGTGCTAGCGGAACCTACGAGCAGTACTTC | CASASGTYEQYF
TRBJ2-7 | TRBV5-1 | . | . | TGCGCCAGCAGCTTGCGGTCAGGACAACCTACCTACGAGCAGTACTTC | CASSLRSGQPTYEQYF
TRBJ2-7 | TRBV11-2 | . | few | TGTGCCAGCAGTCCAGGGGCGGTGACCTACGAGCAGTACTTC | CASSPGAVTYEQYF
TRBJ2-5 | TRBV18 | TRBD2 | . | TGTGCCAGCTCCCTACTCTCTAGCGGGAGTAGGTTTCGAGAGACCCAGTACTTC | CASSLLSSGSRFRETQYF
TRBJ2-7 | TRBV4-2 | . | . | TGTGCCAGCAGCCAAGATCTTTGGACAGAAGCCTACGAGCAGTACTTC | CASSQDLWTEAYEQYF
TRBJ2-7 | TRBV28 | TRBD1 | . | TGTGCCAGCAGCCCAACCCCAGGGGGCAGCCACGAGCAGTACTTC | CASSPTPGGSHEQYF
TRBJ1-1 | TRBV6-6 | TRBD1 | . | TGTGCCAGCAGGTGGACAGGGGGCTTAACTGAAGCTTTCTTT | CASRWTGGLTEAFF
TRBJ1-6 | TRBV28 | . | . | TGTGCCAGCAGTTTCGCAGGGTCGGGTAATTCACCCCTCCACTTT | CASSFAGSGNSPLHF
TRBJ2-5 | TRBV5-1 | . | once | TGCGCCAGCAGGTCGGGGAGCCAAGAGGCCCAGTACTTC | CASRSGSQEAQYF
TRBJ2-7 | TRBV2 | . | . | TGTGCCAGCAGTGAACACCCAGTCGGCGGACAAACCTACGAGCAGTACTTC | CASSEHPVGGQTYEQYF
TRBJ1-5 | TRBV6-1 | TRBD1 | . | TGTGCCAGCAATGAGACAGGGGGCAATCAGCCCCAGCATTTT | CASNETGGNQPQHF
TRBJ1-5 | TRBV5-6 | . | once | TGTGCCAGCAGCTCCCGGCAGGGTGCTTATCAGCCCCAGCATTTT | CASSSRQGAYQPQHF
TRBJ2-5 | TRBV30 | . | . | TGTGCCTGGAGTACCAGGGTAGAGGAGACCCAGTACTTC | CAWSTRVEETQYF
TRBJ1-5 | TRBV6-4 | . | . | TGTGCCAGCAGTGCCGCCCCGGGACAGCCCCAGCATTTT | CASSAAPGQPQHF
TRBJ2-7 | TRBV28 | TRBD2 | . | TGTGCCGGGGGAACTAGCGGGGGGTACGAGCAGTACTTC | CAGGTSGGYEQYF
TRBJ2-5 | TRBV11-2 | TRBD1 | . | TGTGCCAGCAGCTTAGGACCGGGACAGGAAGAGACCCAGTACTTC | CASSLGPGQEETQYF
TRBJ2-1 | TRBV2 | TRBD2 | . | TGTGCCAGCAGTGAATGGGTCAAGGGGATTGGGACTAGCGGGGGACCTTACAATGAGCAGTTCTTC | CASSEWVKGIGTSGGPYNEQFF
TRBJ2-7 | TRBV5-5 | TRBD2 | . | TGTGCCAGCAGCTTGGCGGGGGGCTCCTACGAGCAGTACTTC | CASSLAGGSYEQYF